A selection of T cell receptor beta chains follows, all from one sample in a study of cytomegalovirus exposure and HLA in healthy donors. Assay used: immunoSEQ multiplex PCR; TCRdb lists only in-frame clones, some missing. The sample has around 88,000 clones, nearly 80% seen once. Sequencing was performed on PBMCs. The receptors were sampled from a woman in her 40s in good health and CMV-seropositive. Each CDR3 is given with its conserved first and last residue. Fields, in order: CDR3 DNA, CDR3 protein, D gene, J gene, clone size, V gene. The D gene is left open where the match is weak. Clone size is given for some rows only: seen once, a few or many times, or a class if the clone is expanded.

TGTGCCAGCAGCATCCCGACAGAAAAACTGTTTTTT CASSIPTEKLFF - TRBJ1-4 - TRBV9
TGTGCCAGTAAGATAGGGACTAGCGGGAGAGCATTAGATACGCAGTATTTT CASKIGTSGRALDTQYF TRBD2 TRBJ2-3 few TRBV19
TGTGCCAGCAGCTTAGTCCGTCTTTTGAACACTGAAGCTTTCTTT CASSLVRLLNTEAFF - TRBJ1-1 - TRBV7-3
TGTGCCAGCAGCTCCAGGGATGGCTACACCTTC CASSSRDGYTF - TRBJ1-2 - TRBV7-9
TGCGCCAGCAGCTGGACCCGAGCGGCGGATTTCGAGGAGACCCAGTACTTC CASSWTRAADFEETQYF - TRBJ2-5 - TRBV5-1
TGTGCCAGCAACCCCACCCAGGGGGCCAATGAGCAGTTCTTC CASNPTQGANEQFF TRBD1 TRBJ2-1 - TRBV2
TGTGCCAGCTCAAGACAGGTCCTAACCTCCTACGAGCAGTACTTC CASSRQVLTSYEQYF - TRBJ2-7 - TRBV18
TGCAGCGTTGGATGGGACAGGGGGAACCAGCCCCAGCATTTT CSVGWDRGNQPQHF TRBD1 TRBJ1-5 - TRBV29-1
TGTGCCAGCAGCCTCTCGACAGGGTCCGGGGAGCTGTTTTTT CASSLSTGSGELFF TRBD1 TRBJ2-2 once TRBV11-2
TGTGCCAGCAGGCTAACAGAATACTATGGCTACACCTTC CASRLTEYYGYTF - TRBJ1-2 - TRBV6-5
TGTGCCAGCAGTTTATATCGGCCTAGCGGGAGATGGGGCACAGATACGCAGTATTTT CASSLYRPSGRWGTDTQYF TRBD2 TRBJ2-3 - TRBV28
TGTGCCAGCAGCGAGGCCGGGACTCACACCGGGGAGCTGTTTTTT CASSEAGTHTGELFF - TRBJ2-2 - TRBV6-1
TGTGCCAGCAGTTTGTTCGGACAGGGGGATGTAGCCAAAAACATTCAGTACTTC CASSLFGQGDVAKNIQYF TRBD1 TRBJ2-4 - TRBV28
TGTGCCAGCAGCCAAGATTACGGGGTGGGCGAGACCCAGTACTTC CASSQDYGVGETQYF - TRBJ2-5 - TRBV14
TGTGCCAGCAGTGAACCCCCAGGATACTATGGCTACACCTTC CASSEPPGYYGYTF - TRBJ1-2 - TRBV6-1
TGTGCCAGCAGCGGGGACTGGAACACTGAAGCTTTCTTT CASSGDWNTEAFF - TRBJ1-1 - TRBV5-4
TGTGCCAGCACTCAAGACCCGCAGGGGCTGGAGACCCAGTACTTC CASTQDPQGLETQYF - TRBJ2-5 - TRBV6-1
TGTGCCAGCAGGGACAGGGAGGAAACTGAAGCTTTCTTT CASRDREETEAFF TRBD1 TRBJ1-1 - TRBV2